One sample yielded the 26 T cell receptor beta chains listed below, sequenced in a study of cytomegalovirus exposure and HLA in healthy donors. PCR used 60 Vbeta primers and 13 Jbeta primers. Sequencing used immunoSEQ multiplex PCR; TCRdb keeps in-frame clones, though not all of them. In the table there are some 150,000 clones, 65% to 85% of which are singletons. Sequencing was performed on PBMCs. The receptor set was obtained from a man aged 60 to 69 in good health and CMV-seronegative.

The chain combines TRBV5-1 with TRBJ2-3; the match to TRBD2 covers 14 bases. The V and J ends lost 4 bases and 3 bases, in that order; junction bases with no gene match: 4. This CDR3 comprises 16 residues. The germline V gene encodes CDR1 SGHRS and CDR2 YFSETQ. CDR3 DNA sequence: TGCGCCAGCAGCCTCGGGACTAGCGGGGGTACAGATACGCAGTATTTT. Protein product: CASSLGTSGGTDTQYF.

CDR3 bases: TGTGCCAGCAGTTTTGCCAGGGCTTCCGAGCAGTACTTC. Translation: CASSFARASEQYF. This chain connects TRBV27 to TRBJ2-7; D is possibly TRBD1 (5 bases). Trimming took 3 bases from V and 6 from J, leaving 12 bases between them. CDR3 length: 13 amino acids. CDR1 MNHEY and CDR2 SMNVEV come from the germline V gene (reference sequence).

The chain uses TRBV4-3 and TRBJ1-4; 8 positions agree with TRBD1. This CDR3 has 19 residues. With 4 bases clipped from V and 0 bases from J, the junction kept 13 bases outside the gene matches. Per the germline V gene, CDR1 is LGHNA and CDR2 is YSLEER. CDR3 bases: TGCGCCAGCAGCCTAACCCTCCGGGACAGGAAAGCAACTAATGAAAAACTGTTTTTT. Its translation is CASSLTLRDRKATNEKLFF.

This CDR3 is CASSVAAGERSGYTF. The CDR3 DNA is TGTGCCAGCAGCGTAGCTGCAGGGGAACGTAGTGGCTACACCTTC. V is TRBV9 and J is TRBJ1-2; perhaps TRBD1 as D (6 bases). The germline V and J ends were trimmed by 0 bases and 7 bases, with 16 bases remaining between them. This CDR3 is built from 15 residues. Germline values: CDR1 SGDLS, CDR2 YYNGEE.

The chain joins TRBV10-3 to TRBJ1-3; weak D call: TRBD1 (5 bases). This CDR3 is built from 17 residues. The germline gives CDR1 ENHRY, CDR2 SYGVKD. Trimming removed 7 bases from V and 1 base from J, with 20 bases in between. For the CDR3, the DNA is TGTGCCATCATGGGGCGGGGGTCAACAGCATCTGGAAACACCATATATTTT. Translated: CAIMGRGSTASGNTIYF.

The V gene is TRBV6-5, the J gene TRBJ1-3; tentatively, D is TRBD1 (5 bases). V was cut by 6 bases and J by 1 base, with 16 bases left in between. This CDR3 spans 16 amino acids. In germline, CDR1 is MNHEY, CDR2 SVGAGI. CDR3 sequence (DNA): TGTGCCAGCAGGTACCGGGGGGGTTCTTCTGGAAACACCATATATTTT. Encoded protein: CASRYRGGSSGNTIYF.

The sample holds a few counts of this clone. The chain combines TRBV13 with TRBJ1-6; TRBD1 agrees at 9 bases. Trimming took 0 bases from V and 9 from J; bases not matched to a gene: 6. The CDR3 extends over 16 amino acids. Germline assignment: CDR1 PRHDT and CDR2 FYEKMQ (reference sequence). The CDR3: CASSLGGTGLSSPLHF. The CDR3 nucleotides read TGTGCCAGCAGCTTAGGCGGGACAGGGTTATCTTCACCCCTCCACTTT.

V is TRBV6-1 and J is TRBJ1-6; 10 bases map to TRBD1. This CDR3 is 17 amino acids long. The J segment lost 7 bases and the V segment lost 4 bases, leaving 10 bases of the junction unmatched. From germline, CDR1 is MNHNS and CDR2 SASEGT. The CDR3 here is CASSAPTGGVGNSPLHF. The CDR3 DNA sequence: TGTGCCAGCAGTGCCCCGACAGGGGGCGTTGGGAATTCACCCCTCCACTTT.

V is TRBV4-1 and J is TRBJ2-7; the match to TRBD1 covers 9 bases. V lost 3 bases, J lost 3 bases, and 6 bases stayed unmatched. Per the germline V gene, CDR1 is MGHRA and CDR2 is YSYEKL. The CDR3 has 15 residues. In DNA, the CDR3 is TGCGCCAGCAGCCAGCCGAACAGGGGGCACTACGAGCAGTACTTC. Translating it yields CASSQPNRGHYEQYF.

This clone showed up just a few times. This rearrangement joins TRBV28 to TRBJ2-7; 11 nucleotides line up with TRBD2. CDR1 is MDHEN and CDR2 is SYDVKM in the germline V gene. The CDR3 totals 17 residues. Trimming removed 5 bases from V and 4 bases from J; junction bases left unmatched: 13. CDR3 DNA: TGTGCCAGCAGTATCGGGGGGGCACTAGCGGGAGCTTACGAGCAGTACTTC. Encoded protein: CASSIGGALAGAYEQYF.

The chain employs TRBV13 and TRBJ2-1; 12 bases map to TRBD2. Unmatched junction bases numbered 7, after V lost 5 bases and J lost 2 bases. This CDR3 comprises 17 residues. CDR1 is PRHDT, CDR2 FYEKMQ, per germline (reference sequence). The CDR3 loop reads CASSHRLAGDTYNEQFF. DNA of the CDR3: TGTGCCAGCAGCCACCGACTAGCGGGAGATACCTACAATGAGCAGTTCTTC.

This clone was counted only a few times. Here the CDR3 DNA reads TGTGCCAGCAGCAAACCCGCGGACTGCGGCAGGTTCACAGATACGCAGTATTTT. It translates to CASSKPADCGRFTDTQYF. The V call is TRBV21-1, the J call TRBJ2-3; TRBD2 is the table's D call, not checked against the DNA. TRBV21-1 is termed a pseudogene. The CDR3 runs to 18 residues.

This chain links TRBV28 with TRBJ2-3; 7 bases align to TRBD2. The CDR3 length is 15 residues. With V trimmed by 1 base and J by 5 bases, 6 bases remained unmatched. The germline V gene encodes CDR1 MDHEN and CDR2 SYDVKM. In DNA form, the CDR3 reads TGTGCCAGCAGTTTATTATGGACTAGACGAGATACGCAGTATTTT. It translates to CASSLLWTRRDTQYF. The complete variable domain, with remaining parts taken from reference TRBV28 and TRBJ2-3, reads DVKVTQSSRYLVKRTGEKVFLECVQDMDHENMFWYRQDPGLGLRLIYFSYDVKMKEKGDIPEGYSVSREKKERFSLILESASTNQTSMYLCASSLLWTRRDTQYFGPGTRLTVL.

V usage is TRBV2 and J usage is TRBJ1-4; D is possibly TRBD1 (5 bases). Germline V gene data show CDR1 as SNHLY and CDR2 as FYNNEI. The V gene lost 8 bases and the J gene lost 8 bases, with 15 bases spanning the gap. This CDR3 is 13 amino acids long. DNA of the CDR3: TGTGCCAGCTATAGGGGTTTGCGGGAAAAACTGTTTTTT. Its translation: CASYRGLREKLFF.

The chain recombines TRBV7-2 with TRBJ1-6; no clear D. Germline V gives CDR1 SGHTA, CDR2 FQGNSA. The CDR3 has 11 residues. V was pared by 4 bases and J by 13 bases, with 8 bases between. DNA of the CDR3: TGTGCCAGCAGCTCTTTTCGGCCCCTCCACTTT. Amino acids: CASSSFRPLHF.

This clone turned up a few times. This sequence joins TRBV7-8 and TRBJ1-2; 7 bases agree with TRBD1. V lost 0 bases, J lost 3 bases, and 4 bases stayed unmatched. The CDR3 has 15 residues. Germline assignment: CDR1 SGHVS and CDR2 FQNEAQ. The CDR3 DNA follows: TGTGCCAGCAGCTTAGCGCCTCAGGGGGACTATGGCTACACCTTC. Its translation: CASSLAPQGDYGYTF.

This chain links TRBV28 with TRBJ1-2; the D is unclear. From germline, CDR1 is MDHEN and CDR2 SYDVKM. The CDR3 extends over 15 amino acids. V gave up 5 bases and J gave up 0 bases, with 13 bases separating them. Written as DNA, the CDR3 is TGTGCCAGCAGTCCCCCCAACCAGTCTAACTATGGCTACACCTTC. It yields the protein CASSPPNQSNYGYTF.

The chain links TRBV30 to TRBJ2-7; the D gene is possibly TRBD1 (6 bases). The CDR3 length is 11 residues. CDR1 GTSNPN and CDR2 SVGIG come from the germline V gene (reference sequence). The ends were cut back, 3 bases at V and 6 bases at J, with 9 bases in the middle. CDR3 amino acids: CAWRTGSEQYF. As DNA, the CDR3 is TGTGCCTGGAGGACAGGATCCGAGCAGTACTTC.

The chain combines TRBV2 with TRBJ1-2; TRBD1 might be the D (5 bases). Trimming shortened V by 6 bases and J by 14 bases, and 19 bases separated the two germline ends. Germline lookup yields CDR1 SNHLY and CDR2 FYNNEI. There are 12 residues in the CDR3. The CDR3 loop is CASRISGGTWTF. DNA for the CDR3: TGTGCCAGCAGAATATCAGGCGGGACTTGGACCTTC.

This rearrangement joins TRBV11-2 to TRBJ1-2, with TRBD1 matching 10 bases. The trim removed 1 base at V and 8 bases at J, leaving 7 bases unmatched. CDR1 and CDR2 (germline): SGHAT, FQNNGV. The CDR3 is 15 residues long. As DNA, the CDR3 is TGTGCCAGCAGCTTAGTGCCCGGGACAGGGGTCGGCTACACCTTC. Amino acids: CASSLVPGTGVGYTF.

The genes are TRBV19 and TRBJ1-5; 7 bases map to TRBD1. Unmatched junction bases numbered 11, after V lost 6 bases and J lost 3 bases. Looked up from germline, CDR1 is LNHDA and CDR2 is SQIVND (reference sequence). This CDR3 region has 16 residues. This CDR3 is CASSSSWTGYNQPQHF. CDR3 DNA: TGTGCCAGTAGCTCCTCCTGGACAGGTTACAATCAGCCCCAGCATTTT.

The chain recombines TRBV11-3 with TRBJ2-5, with D maybe TRBD2 (5 bases). The CDR3 sequence is 15 residues long. CDR1 is SGHNT, CDR2 YENEEA, per germline. Trimming removed 2 bases at V and 0 bases at J, with 10 bases between. This CDR3 is CASSLRTGYQETQYF. DNA for the CDR3: TGTGCCAGCAGCTTAAGGACGGGGTACCAAGAGACCCAGTACTTC.

The chain recombines TRBV18 with TRBJ1-4; D perhaps matches TRBD1 (6 bases). The CDR3 extends over 14 amino acids. V lost 4 bases and J lost 8, with 14 bases in between. From germline, CDR1 is KGHSH and CDR2 LQKENI. DNA for the CDR3: TGTGCCAGCTCACAATCGGGGGGCAGAGAAAAACTGTTTTTT. Protein sequence: CASSQSGGREKLFF.

The V and J genes are TRBV5-1 and TRBJ2-1, with 8 bases matching TRBD1. The CDR3 contains 15 residues. J gave up 8 bases and V 0 bases, and 7 bases lay outside the gene matches. Germline V CDR1 and CDR2: SGHRS, YFSETQ. The CDR3 DNA is TGCGCCAGCAGCTTGGTCGCGACAGGGGAGGATGAGCAGTTCTTC. It specifies CASSLVATGEDEQFF.

The chain links TRBV10-3 to TRBJ2-1; 11 bases map to TRBD2. V lost 1 base and J lost 9; bases outside the gene matches: 11. CDR1 is ENHRY, CDR2 SYGVKD, per germline. This CDR3 contains 17 residues. The CDR3 is CAISEWAGTSGRGEQFF. The CDR3 DNA follows: TGTGCCATCAGTGAGTGGGCCGGGACTAGCGGCAGGGGTGAGCAGTTCTTC.

The rearrangement joins TRBV10-3 to TRBJ2-7; 9 nucleotides agree with TRBD2. The germline V gene has CDR1 ENHRY and CDR2 SYGVKD. This CDR3 has 15 residues. Unmatched junction bases numbered 7, after V lost 4 bases and J lost 3 bases. The CDR3, as DNA: TGTGCCATCAGTGCAGAGACTAGCGGACACTACGAGCAGTACTTC. It encodes CAISAETSGHYEQYF.